These 32 T cell receptor beta chains were sequenced from one sample in a study of blood T cell repertoires in COVID-19. TCRdb's table, derived via immunoSEQ multiplex PCR, lists solely in-frame clones and lacks some. The table includes 200,000 to 250,000 clones, around nine tenths detected once. The specimen sequenced was peripheral blood. These receptors were obtained from a woman aged 55 to 70 who had recovered from COVID-19.

The rearrangement joins TRBV2 to TRBJ1-1; 9 nucleotides line up with TRBD1. The CDR3 consists of 14 residues. CDR1 is SNHLY and CDR2 is FYNNEI in the germline V gene. Trimming removed 6 bases from V and 1 base from J; junction bases left unmatched: 3. The CDR3 DNA reads TGTGCCAGCAGAGGACAGGGGAAGAACACTGAAGCTTTCTTT. It codes for CASRGQGKNTEAFF.

The J gene is TRBJ2-5, the V gene TRBV7-2; no clear D. This CDR3 is 12 amino acids long. V lost 4 bases and J 2 bases, leaving 5 bases between the germline ends. The germline V gene has CDR1 SGHTA and CDR2 FQGNSA. The CDR3 DNA sequence: TGTGCCAGCAGCTACTTTCAAGAGACCCAGTACTTC. Translating gives CASSYFQETQYF.

The rearrangement links TRBV6-5 to TRBJ2-7; possible D gene TRBD2, 6 bases. The CDR3 length is 15 residues. The V gene lost 7 bases and the J gene lost 6 bases, with 22 bases spanning the gap. Germline V gene lookup returns CDR1 MNHEY and CDR2 SVGAGI. CDR3 bases: TGTGCCAGCACCGAACGGGGGTTTAAGTCGGTCGAGCAGTACTTC. Its translation: CASTERGFKSVEQYF.

The chain couples TRBV19 to TRBJ2-1; no clear D gene. The CDR3 has 16 residues. V lost 6 bases and J lost 2, with 17 bases in between. CDR1 is LNHDA and CDR2 is SQIVND in the germline V gene (reference sequence). CDR3 in DNA: TGTGCCAGTAGCATGTCCTTGGCGGAGACCTACAATGAGCAGTTCTTC. Its translation: CASSMSLAETYNEQFF.

The chain carries TRBV7-6 and TRBJ2-1, with D possibly matching TRBD1 (5 bases). Germline CDR1 is SGHVS and CDR2 is FNYEAQ. V was clipped by 1 base and J by 9 bases, with 10 bases between them. The CDR3 is made up of 13 amino acids. Written as DNA, the CDR3 is TGTGCCAGCAGCTTAGTCCTAGACAGTGAGCAGTTCTTC. This codes for CASSLVLDSEQFF.

This chain links TRBV29-1 with TRBJ1-5; 11 bases align to TRBD1. The CDR3 is 16 amino acids. In germline, CDR1 is SQVTM, CDR2 ANQGSEA. Trimming cost V 4 bases and J 7 bases; bases outside gene matches: 12. This chain's CDR3 is CSVAGGQGARGQPQHF. The CDR3, as DNA: TGCAGCGTTGCGGGAGGACAGGGGGCGCGTGGCCAGCCCCAGCATTTT.

The V gene is TRBV4-2, the J gene TRBJ2-2, with TRBD2 matching 9 bases. This CDR3 contains 21 residues. Germline-derived CDR1 and CDR2 are LGHNA and YNFKEQ. V gave up 2 bases and J gave up 4 bases; unmatched junction bases: 20. The CDR3 loop reads CASSQQSGVAGAPWPTGELFF. The DNA of the CDR3 is TGTGCCAGCAGCCAACAATCGGGGGTAGCGGGGGCCCCATGGCCCACCGGGGAGCTGTTTTTT.

The chain couples TRBV7-3 to TRBJ2-7, with TRBD1 matching over 9 bases. V lost 1 base, J lost 5 bases, and 9 bases stayed unmatched. The CDR3 sequence is 16 residues long. CDR1 is SGHTA, CDR2 FQGTGA, per germline. The CDR3 is CASSLRPSGQGHEQYF. The CDR3 nucleotides read TGTGCCAGCAGCTTAAGGCCCTCGGGACAGGGCCACGAGCAGTACTTC.

The rearrangement joins TRBV2 to TRBJ1-2; the match to TRBD1 covers 8 bases. Germline CDR1 is SNHLY and CDR2 is FYNNEI. The CDR3 length is 16 residues. The trim removed 3 bases at V and 3 bases at J, leaving 9 bases unmatched. The DNA of the CDR3 is TGTGCCAGCAGTGACGGGACAGGAGAGTTTGACTATGGCTACACCTTC. Translating it yields CASSDGTGEFDYGYTF.

The J gene is TRBJ1-4, the V gene TRBV9, with 9 bases fitting TRBD1. The CDR3 has 15 residues. V shed 3 bases, J shed 11 bases, and the junction held 11 bases outside the gene matches. Germline lookup yields CDR1 SGDLS and CDR2 YYNGEE. The CDR3 DNA sequence: TGTGCCAGCAGCGCCCCGCAGGACAGGGGAGGGAAACTGTTTTTT. Its translation is CASSAPQDRGGKLFF.

This chain connects TRBV3-1 (or the pseudogene TRBV3-2) to TRBJ2-7; TRBD2 is a possible D gene (5 bases). This CDR3 has 16 amino acids. Germline V lookup: CDR1 LGHDT, CDR2 YNNKEL (reference sequence). Between the trimmed V and J ends, which lost 4 bases and 4 bases, there was a span of 20 bases. The CDR3 spells CASSPFGNRRGYEQYF. The CDR3 nucleotides are TGTGCCAGCAGCCCCTTTGGCAACCGGAGAGGGTACGAGCAGTACTTC.

The chain recombines TRBV19 with TRBJ2-7, with D uncertain. The CDR3 contains 13 residues. V shed 6 bases and J shed 6 bases, with 15 bases lying between them. CDR1 and CDR2 from the germline V gene are LNHDA and SQIVND (reference sequence). The DNA of the CDR3 is TGTGCCAGTAGCCCTAATGCCCACGGCGAGCAGTACTTC. Translating gives CASSPNAHGEQYF.

The CDR3 sequence is CASSSPGQVGNQPQHF. The DNA of the CDR3 is TGTGCCAGCAGTTCCCCCGGACAGGTCGGTAATCAGCCCCAGCATTTT. The chain employs TRBV28 and TRBJ1-5; 7 bases align to TRBD1. Per germline, CDR1 MDHEN and CDR2 SYDVKM. CDR3 length: 16 amino acids. V dropped 4 bases and J dropped 4; count of bases not matched to a gene: 10.

This clone was seen a handful of times. J is TRBJ1-3 and V is TRBV25-1; D gene ambiguous. The CDR3 covers 13 residues. V dropped 6 bases and J dropped 0 bases, with 6 bases sitting between them. Germline V CDR1 and CDR2: MGHDK, SYGVNS. The CDR3 protein is CASRASSGNTIYF. CDR3 nucleotides: TGTGCCAGCAGGGCCTCCTCTGGAAACACCATATATTTT.

V is TRBV4-1 and J is TRBJ1-3; TRBD1 matches at 8 bases. From germline, CDR1 is MGHRA and CDR2 YSYEKL. The CDR3 is 14 amino acids. Germline trimming cut 7 bases from V and 4 bases from J; bases unmatched to any gene: 6. Written as DNA, the CDR3 is TGCGCCAGCACCCCTGACAGGGGAGGAAACACCATATATTTT. Translating it yields CASTPDRGGNTIYF.

This clone was recorded only once. V gene TRBV9 combines with J gene TRBJ1-6; 8 nucleotides agree with TRBD1. J gave up 6 bases and V 3 bases, and 5 bases lay outside the gene matches. Looked up from germline, CDR1 is SGDLS and CDR2 is YYNGEE. CDR3 size: 15 residues. The CDR3 here is CASSGPGQVNSPLHF. In nucleotides, the CDR3 is TGTGCCAGCAGCGGGCCGGGACAGGTTAATTCACCCCTCCACTTT.

The genes are TRBV19 and TRBJ2-1, with TRBD1 identical over 8 bases. The V gene's germline CDR1 is LNHDA and CDR2 SQIVND (reference sequence). This CDR3 is built from 15 residues. V gave up 6 bases and J gave up 3 bases; unmatched junction bases: 7. The CDR3 reads CASRLRGQGYNEQFF. The DNA for the CDR3 is TGTGCCAGTAGGCTTAGAGGACAGGGCTACAATGAGCAGTTCTTC.

This clone appeared a single time. This chain links TRBV11-2 with TRBJ1-5; D is unresolved. Per the germline V gene, CDR1 is SGHAT and CDR2 is FQNNGV. This CDR3 has 14 amino acids. V lost 1 base, J lost 7 bases, and 11 bases lay in between. In DNA form, the CDR3 reads TGTGCCAGCAGCTTAGGTCCGGGTTTCCAGCCCCAGCATTTT. Protein: CASSLGPGFQPQHF.

This chain connects TRBV27 to TRBJ2-7, with 8 bases matching TRBD1. The CDR3 is 13 residues long. V lost 2 bases, J lost 6 bases, and 3 bases stayed unmatched. The germline CDR1 and CDR2 sequences are MNHEY and SMNVEV (reference sequence). CDR3 region: CASSLPQGGEQYF. CDR3 bases: TGTGCCAGCAGTTTACCACAGGGGGGCGAGCAGTACTTC.

This clone showed up just once. The chain employs TRBV19 and TRBJ2-7; TRBD1 agrees at 8 bases. The J segment lost 6 bases and the V segment lost 2 bases, leaving 9 bases of the junction unmatched. The CDR3 has 15 residues. Germline values: CDR1 LNHDA, CDR2 SQIVND (reference sequence). The CDR3 region is CASSINRGYSFEQYF. As DNA, the CDR3 is TGTGCCAGTAGTATAAACAGGGGGTATAGTTTCGAGCAGTACTTC.

The rearrangement links TRBV10-3 to TRBJ2-7; the D gene is possibly TRBD1 (6 bases). CDR1 and CDR2 (germline): ENHRY, SYGVKD. This CDR3 contains 14 residues. Trimming stripped 2 bases from V and 1 base from J, with 9 bases between. The DNA for the CDR3 is TGTGCCATCAGTGAGACAGGGTTTTCCTACGAGCAGTACTTC. The encoded protein is CAISETGFSYEQYF.

The V and J genes are TRBV6-5 and TRBJ1-1; 12 positions match TRBD1. CDR3 length: 15 amino acids. Germline V CDR1 and CDR2: MNHEY, SVGAGI. With V trimmed by 6 bases and J by 6 bases, 8 bases remained unmatched. CDR3 sequence (DNA): TGTGCCAGCAGCGGGACAGGGGGCGATATAGCTGAAGCTTTCTTT. This encodes CASSGTGGDIAEAFF.

The chain recombines TRBV11-1 with TRBJ2-2; 8 bases align to TRBD2. The germline gives CDR1 SGHAT, CDR2 FQDESV (reference sequence). The CDR3 is 16 residues long. The V segment lost 1 base and the J segment 6 bases; nucleotides outside the gene matches: 7. As DNA, the CDR3 is TGTGCCAGCAGCTTAGGAGCGGGGGCGTCTTCCGGGGAGCTGTTTTTT. This gives the protein CASSLGAGASSGELFF. The whole variable domain, remainder taken from reference TRBV11-1 and TRBJ2-2, is EAEVAQSPRYKITEKSQAVAFWCDPISGHATLYWYRQILGQGPELLVQFQDESVVDDSQLPKDRFSAERLKGVDSTLKIQPAELGDSAMYLCASSLGAGASSGELFFGEGSRLTVL.

This clone came up once. This chain links TRBV7-2 with TRBJ1-1; D gene ambiguous. Trimming stripped 2 bases from V and 4 bases from J, with 14 bases between. This CDR3 region has 15 residues. Germline-derived CDR1 and CDR2 are SGHTA and FQGNSA. CDR3 coding DNA: TGTGCCAGCAGCTTATTGGCTTCTAGACCCACTGAAGCTTTCTTT. Its protein product is CASSLLASRPTEAFF.

The rearrangement links TRBV14 to TRBJ2-5; TRBD1 aligns across 7 bases. The CDR3 is 14 amino acids. The V segment lost 4 bases and the J segment 3 bases; nucleotides outside the gene matches: 5. Germline V gene lookup returns CDR1 SGHDN and CDR2 FVKESK. This CDR3 is CASSRIGQEETQYF. Here the CDR3 DNA reads TGTGCCAGCAGCCGAATAGGACAGGAAGAGACCCAGTACTTC.

V is TRBV7-9 and J is TRBJ2-7; unclear D gene. CDR1 SEHNR and CDR2 FQNEAQ come from the germline V gene (reference sequence). The CDR3 length is 12 residues. Between the trimmed V and J ends, which lost 1 base and 6 bases, there was a span of 7 bases. CDR3 nucleotide sequence: TGTGCCAGCAGCTTAGGCAGAAGCGAGCAGTACTTC. Its translation: CASSLGRSEQYF.

This chain links TRBV28 with TRBJ1-2; D unresolved. Deletions cut 6 bases from V and 2 bases from J, with 7 bases between. The CDR3 is made up of 12 amino acids. Germline lookup yields CDR1 MDHEN and CDR2 SYDVKM. CDR3 in DNA: TGTGCCAGCAGCTCGGGAAACTATGGCTACACCTTC. The encoded protein is CASSSGNYGYTF.

This clone occurred once. The chain links TRBV5-1 to TRBJ1-1; perhaps TRBD1 as D (5 bases). This CDR3 has 15 amino acids. In germline, CDR1 is SGHRS, CDR2 YFSETQ. Trimming took off 2 bases at V and 3 bases at J, with 14 bases between the two ends. The DNA of the CDR3 is TGCGCCAGCAGCTTAAATGGGGGGTTAGACACTGAAGCTTTCTTT. Its protein is CASSLNGGLDTEAFF.

The chain joins TRBV28 to TRBJ2-1, with 7 bases matching TRBD1. Germline CDR1 is MDHEN and CDR2 is SYDVKM. J gave up 5 bases and V 6 bases, and 10 bases lay outside the gene matches. The CDR3 loop spans 15 amino acids. DNA for the CDR3: TGTGCCAGCAGGCGCTCCGGGACAGTGAACAATGAGCAGTTCTTC. Translated: CASRRSGTVNNEQFF.

This chain connects TRBV28 to TRBJ2-1, with 8 nucleotides matching TRBD1. Germline V gene sequence: CDR1 MDHEN, CDR2 SYDVKM. V gave up 2 bases and J gave up 7 bases; unmatched junction bases: 10. The CDR3 consists of 16 residues. In DNA form, the CDR3 reads TGTGCCAGCAGTTTAAGGTTCACAGGGGGTTGGAATGAGCAGTTCTTC. Protein product: CASSLRFTGGWNEQFF.

CDR3 sequence: CASSLAGGPLYGYTF. The CDR3 region has the DNA TGTGCCAGCAGCTTAGCAGGGGGTCCCCTTTATGGCTACACCTTC. The rearrangement links TRBV7-2 to TRBJ1-2; a possible D gene is TRBD1 (6 bases). The germline gives CDR1 SGHTA, CDR2 FQGNSA. Between the trimmed V and J ends, which lost 0 bases and 5 bases, there was a span of 13 bases. The CDR3 covers 15 residues.

The gene calls are TRBV9 and TRBJ2-6, with D tentatively TRBD2 (5 bases). The V end was cut by 7 bases, the J end by 0 bases, with 11 bases between. CDR1 SGDLS and CDR2 YYNGEE come from the germline V gene. This CDR3 spans 15 amino acids. CDR3 loop: CASGLRVSGANVLTF. For the CDR3, the DNA is TGTGCCAGCGGACTTCGAGTCTCTGGGGCCAACGTCCTGACTTTC.